Below, 17 T cell receptor beta chains from the same sample are listed, as sequenced in a study of blood T cell repertoires in COVID-19. Measured with immunoSEQ multiplex PCR; TCRdb has only the in-frame clones, and not every one. Here the sample spans about 210,000 clones, over 75% being singletons. Sequencing was performed on peripheral blood. These receptors all come from a woman aged 40 to 55 with acute or convalescent COVID-19.

The table lists this clone with a few counts. The chain couples TRBV2 to TRBJ2-3; 12 nucleotides line up with TRBD2. Germline CDR1 SNHLY, CDR2 FYNNEI. CDR3 length: 15 residues. Trimming at V came to 8 bases and at J to 2 bases, leaving 5 bases not matched to a gene. The CDR3 reads CASLGTSGLTDTQYF. CDR3 bases: TGTGCCAGCCTCGGGACTAGCGGGCTCACAGATACGCAGTATTTT.

The CDR3 DNA reads TGTGCCAGCTCACCACCCGGGACTTCCTTGAACACCGGGGAGCTGTTTTTT. This gives the protein CASSPPGTSLNTGELFF. This sequence joins TRBV18 and TRBJ2-2, with D tentatively TRBD2 (6 bases). V lost 0 bases and J 1 base, leaving 12 bases between the germline ends. CDR1 and CDR2 (germline): KGHSH, LQKENI. The CDR3 consists of 17 residues. The variable domain in full, completed from reference TRBV18 and TRBJ2-2, reads NAGVMQNPRHLVRRRGQEARLRCSPMKGHSHVYWYRQLPEEGLKFMVYLQKENIIDESGMPKERFSAEFPKEGPSILRIQQVVRGDSAAYFCASSPPGTSLNTGELFFGEGSRLTVL.

CDR3 sequence (DNA): TGTGCCAGCAGCTTATCCCAGATCGGGGGGGAAGGCTACACCTTC. This sequence encodes CASSLSQIGGEGYTF. The gene calls are TRBV14 and TRBJ1-2, with D possibly being TRBD1 (5 bases). V was clipped by 5 bases and J by 8 bases, with 21 bases between them. This CDR3 is 15 amino acids long. CDR1 and CDR2 (germline): SGHDN, FVKESK.

The chain employs TRBV19 and TRBJ1-2; D ambiguous. The ends were cut back, 6 bases at V and 0 bases at J, with 17 bases in the middle. The CDR3 consists of 16 residues. Germline V gene data show CDR1 as LNHDA and CDR2 as SQIVND (reference sequence). The CDR3 loop reads CASRYPGAGSNYGYTF. In DNA, the CDR3 is TGTGCCAGTAGGTATCCAGGCGCGGGGTCTAACTATGGCTACACCTTC. The full variable domain, its missing parts supplied by reference TRBV19 and TRBJ1-2, is DGGITQSPKYLFRKEGQNVTLSCEQNLNHDAMYWYRQDPGQGLRLIYYSQIVNDFQKGDIAEGYSVSREKKESFPLTVTSAQKNPTAFYLCASRYPGAGSNYGYTFGSGTRLTVV.

V is TRBV5-1 and J is TRBJ1-3; no definite D call. CDR1 SGHRS and CDR2 YFSETQ come from the germline V gene. Trimming removed 2 bases from V and 4 bases from J, with 10 bases in between. CDR3 length: 14 amino acids. The CDR3 reads CASSLNEAGNTIYF. In nucleotides, the CDR3 is TGCGCCAGCAGCTTAAATGAGGCAGGAAACACCATATATTTT.

V usage is TRBV7-2 and J usage is TRBJ1-3; D unresolved. V lost 4 bases, J lost 4 bases, and 14 bases lay in between. CDR1 is SGHTA, CDR2 FQGNSA, per germline. The CDR3 is 15 residues long. The CDR3 reads CASSSVSGYGNTIYF. CDR3 coding DNA: TGTGCCAGCAGCTCCGTTTCAGGATACGGAAACACCATATATTTT.

The count of this clone is one. The rearrangement joins TRBV15 to TRBJ1-1, with 9 bases that match TRBD1. CDR3 size: 12 residues. CDR1 is LNHNV, CDR2 YYDKDF, per germline (reference sequence). Trimming took 5 bases from V and 7 from J; bases not matched to a gene: 2. CDR3 coding DNA: TGTGCCACCAGCCCGACAGGGGGTGAAGCTTTCTTT. Translation: CATSPTGGEAFF.

The chain links TRBV11-1 to TRBJ1-1; TRBD1 matches 7 bases. Germline CDR1 reads SGHAT; CDR2 reads FQDESV (reference sequence). V lost 6 bases to trimming and J lost 1 base; unmatched junction nucleotides: 8. The CDR3 is made up of 15 amino acids. As DNA, the CDR3 is TGTGCCAGCAGGGCAGGGGGGAGTGGGAACACTGAAGCTTTCTTT. Its protein product is CASRAGGSGNTEAFF.

The rearrangement links TRBV28 to TRBJ1-2, with no clear D. CDR1 and CDR2 (germline): MDHEN, SYDVKM. This CDR3 contains 14 residues. Trimming removed 1 base from V and 8 bases from J, with 14 bases in between. The CDR3 DNA reads TGTGCCAGCAGTTTATCCTCAGGCCTTTGGGGCTACACCTTC. Its translation: CASSLSSGLWGYTF.

This chain links TRBV12-3 or TRBV12-4 with TRBJ1-1, with D possibly TRBD1 on 6 matching bases. CDR3 size: 11 residues. Trimming took 5 bases from V and 10 from J, leaving 11 bases between them. The CDR3 DNA follows: TGTGCCAGCAGTCACAGGGAAACAGCTTTCTTT. Its protein is CASSHRETAFF.

The chain joins TRBV2 to TRBJ1-4; maybe TRBD1 (5 bases). V lost 6 bases to trimming and J lost 5 bases, with 13 bases between them. Germline V gene sequence: CDR1 SNHLY, CDR2 FYNNEI. CDR3 size: 14 residues. In nucleotides, the CDR3 is TGTGCCAGCAGGGAGCACCGGGGGAATGAAAAACTGTTTTTT. This encodes CASREHRGNEKLFF.

The chain links TRBV5-4 to TRBJ2-1; D ambiguous. There are 11 residues in the CDR3. From germline, CDR1 is SGHNT and CDR2 YYREEE (reference sequence). Trimming removed 9 bases from V and 0 bases from J, with 4 bases in between. For the CDR3, the DNA is TGTGCCATGAGCTCCTACAATGAGCAGTTCTTC. Translation gives CAMSSYNEQFF. Full variable domain (rest looked up from reference TRBV5-4 and TRBJ2-1): ETGVTQSPTHLIKTRGQQVTLRCSSQSGHNTVSWYQQALGQGPQFIFQYYREEENGRGNFPPRFSGLQFPNYSSELNVNALELDDSALYLCAMSSYNEQFFGPGTRLTVL.

This chain connects TRBV18 to TRBJ2-3, with 8 positions matching TRBD1. CDR1 and CDR2 from the germline V gene are KGHSH and LQKENI. V lost 1 base to trimming and J lost 8 bases; unmatched junction nucleotides: 11. The length of the CDR3 is 16 residues. CDR3 protein: CASSPQTGDSAGTQYF. CDR3 DNA sequence: TGTGCCAGCTCACCACAGACAGGGGACTCGGCAGGTACGCAGTATTTT.

V is TRBV15 and J is TRBJ2-3, with 10 bases fitting TRBD2. Trimming removed 2 bases from V and 1 base from J; junction bases left unmatched: 9. Germline CDR1 reads LNHNV; CDR2 reads YYDKDF (reference sequence). The CDR3 extends over 18 amino acids. The CDR3 nucleotides read TGTGCCACCAGCAGAAAAGTTTCTAGCGGGGGCCGCACAGATACGCAGTATTTT. It specifies CATSRKVSSGGRTDTQYF.

CDR3 residues: CASSPSPGTGGTEAFF. The CDR3 coding sequence is TGTGCCAGCTCACCTAGCCCCGGGACAGGGGGGACTGAAGCTTTCTTT. The chain is built from TRBV18 and TRBJ1-1; TRBD1 matches 11 bases. The germline V gene encodes CDR1 KGHSH and CDR2 LQKENI. V dropped 3 bases and J dropped 5; count of bases not matched to a gene: 8. CDR3 length equals 16 residues.

The V gene is TRBV27, the J gene TRBJ1-3; 7 nucleotides match TRBD1. V shed 5 bases and J 4 bases; nucleotides not matched to a gene: 17. CDR1 MNHEY and CDR2 SMNVEV come from the germline V gene (reference sequence). CDR3 length equals 18 residues. CDR3 coding DNA: TGTGCCAGCAGTCCGTTCAAAGGACAGGCTTCGGGGGGAAACACCATATATTTT. This translates into CASSPFKGQASGGNTIYF.

Only one count was recorded for this clone. The chain joins TRBV4-1 to TRBJ2-7; TRBD1 matches 8 bases. With 4 bases clipped from V and 11 bases from J, the junction kept 13 bases outside the gene matches. Germline V gene data show CDR1 as MGHRA and CDR2 as YSYEKL. CDR3 length: 14 residues. CDR3 bases: TGCGCCAGCAGCCCGAACCCCGGACAGGGCAGTGAGTACGTC. Protein sequence: CASSPNPGQGSEYV.